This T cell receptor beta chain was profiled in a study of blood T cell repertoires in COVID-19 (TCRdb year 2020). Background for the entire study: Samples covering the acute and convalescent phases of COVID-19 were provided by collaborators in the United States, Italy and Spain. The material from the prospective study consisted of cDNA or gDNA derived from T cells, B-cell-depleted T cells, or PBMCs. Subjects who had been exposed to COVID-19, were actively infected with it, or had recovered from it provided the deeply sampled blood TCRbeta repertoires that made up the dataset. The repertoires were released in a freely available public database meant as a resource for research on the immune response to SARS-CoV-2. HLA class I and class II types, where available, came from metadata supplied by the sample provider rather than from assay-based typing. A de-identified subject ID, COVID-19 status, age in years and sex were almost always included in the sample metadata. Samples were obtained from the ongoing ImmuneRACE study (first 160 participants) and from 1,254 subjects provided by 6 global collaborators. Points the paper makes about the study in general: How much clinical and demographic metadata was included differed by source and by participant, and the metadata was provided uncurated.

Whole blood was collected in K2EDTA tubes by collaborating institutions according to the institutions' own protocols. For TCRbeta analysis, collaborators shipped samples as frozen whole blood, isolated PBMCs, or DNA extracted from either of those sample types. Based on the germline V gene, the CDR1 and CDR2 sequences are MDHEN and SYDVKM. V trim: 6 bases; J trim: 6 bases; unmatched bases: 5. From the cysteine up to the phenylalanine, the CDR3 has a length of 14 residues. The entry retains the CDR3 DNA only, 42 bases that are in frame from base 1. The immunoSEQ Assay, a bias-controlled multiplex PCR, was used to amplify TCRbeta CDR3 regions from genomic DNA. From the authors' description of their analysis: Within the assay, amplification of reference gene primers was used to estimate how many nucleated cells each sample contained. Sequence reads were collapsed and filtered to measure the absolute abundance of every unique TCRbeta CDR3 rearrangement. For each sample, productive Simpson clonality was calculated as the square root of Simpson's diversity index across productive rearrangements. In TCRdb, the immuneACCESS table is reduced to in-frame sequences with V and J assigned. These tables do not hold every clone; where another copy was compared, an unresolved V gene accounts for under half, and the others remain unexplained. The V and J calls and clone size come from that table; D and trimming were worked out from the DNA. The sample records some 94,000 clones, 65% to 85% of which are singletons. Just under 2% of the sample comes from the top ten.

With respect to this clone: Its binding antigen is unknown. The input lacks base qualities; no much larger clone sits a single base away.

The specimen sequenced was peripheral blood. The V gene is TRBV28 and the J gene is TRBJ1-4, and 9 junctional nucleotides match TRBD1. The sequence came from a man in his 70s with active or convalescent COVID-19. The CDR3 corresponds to CASSQTGGDEKLFF. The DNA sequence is TGTGCCAGCAGCCAGACAGGGGGAGATGAAAAACTGTTTTTT.